These 15 T cell receptor beta chains were sequenced from one sample in a study of shared clonotypes between healthy human individuals. Using immunoSEQ multiplex PCR, the repertoire was profiled, and TCRdb retains in-frame clones only, with some absent. Among approximately 100,000 clones listed, approximately 70% were seen once. Sequencing input: memory CD8+ T cells sorted from blood. Subset reported: CD45RO+ cells pooled with CCR7-negative TemRA cells. Every receptor here comes from a woman younger than 45 in good health.

The chain uses TRBV25-1 and TRBJ2-1, with 12 bases lining up with TRBD1. The junction had 10 bases not matched to a gene; V was cut back by 6 bases and J by 4 bases. In germline, CDR1 is MGHDK, CDR2 SYGVNS. CDR3 length: 17 residues. The CDR3 spells CASSAGQGASFYNEQFF. The CDR3 DNA sequence: TGTGCCAGCAGCGCGGGACAGGGGGCCAGTTTTTACAATGAGCAGTTCTTC. Full variable domain (missing parts from reference TRBV25-1 and TRBJ2-1): EADIYQTPRYLVIGTGKKITLECSQTMGHDKMYWYQQDPGMELHLIHYSYGVNSTEKGDLSSESTVSRIRTEHFPLTLESARPSHTSQYLCASSAGQGASFYNEQFFGPGTRLTVL.

This clone has only a few counts. The rearrangement uses TRBV6-6 and TRBJ2-3, with a weak D call TRBD2 (6 bases). The CDR3 is made up of 13 amino acids. Germline CDR1 reads MNHNY; CDR2 reads SVGAGI (reference sequence). The V and J ends lost 8 bases and 0 bases respectively, with 9 bases between them. Here the CDR3 reads CASAGTSTDTQYF. The CDR3 nucleotides are TGTGCCAGCGCGGGAACCAGCACAGATACGCAGTATTTT.

The count of this clone is one. The chain carries TRBV5-1 and TRBJ2-7, with 8 bases that match TRBD2. Germline CDR1 is SGHRS and CDR2 is YFSETQ. The CDR3 loop spans 15 amino acids. V lost 0 bases to trimming and J lost 2 bases; unmatched junction nucleotides: 4. The CDR3, as DNA: TGCGCCAGCAGCTTGGCTGGGACTAGTCCCTACGAGCAGTACTTC. Its translation: CASSLAGTSPYEQYF.

The CDR3 coding sequence is TGTGCCAGCAGACTCAGGGGCGGCAATCAGCCCCAGCATTTT. Its translation is CASRLRGGNQPQHF. V is TRBV6-1 and J is TRBJ1-5; D possibly corresponds to TRBD1 (6 bases). Germline assignment: CDR1 MNHNS and CDR2 SASEGT. The length of the CDR3 is 14 residues. The V end was cut by 6 bases, the J end by 2 bases, with 11 bases between.

V usage is TRBV9 and J usage is TRBJ2-7; either TRBD1 or TRBD2 may fit D (5 bases each). Trimming pared 0 bases from V and 5 bases from J, leaving 18 bases between. Germline CDR1 reads SGDLS; CDR2 reads YYNGEE. This CDR3 has 16 residues. Here the CDR3 DNA reads TGTGCCAGCAGCGTAGTGGGCGGGTTAGGGACCCACGAGCAGTACTTC. Protein: CASSVVGGLGTHEQYF.

The V and J genes are TRBV6-1 and TRBJ2-7; D is unresolved. This CDR3 has 10 amino acids. V lost 0 bases and J 8 bases, leaving 2 bases between the germline ends. Germline V gene lookup returns CDR1 MNHNS and CDR2 SASEGT. In DNA, the CDR3 is TGTGCCAGCAGTGAAGCACAGCAGTACTTC. Protein product: CASSEAQQYF.

This chain links TRBV5-6 with TRBJ1-1; D not certain. The CDR3 length is 14 residues. Germline CDR1 is SGHDT and CDR2 is YYEEEE. With 2 bases removed from V and 3 bases from J, the gap between germline ends came to 11 bases. The CDR3 loop reads CASSFGNRDTEAFF. CDR3 sequence (DNA): TGTGCCAGCAGCTTTGGGAATAGGGACACTGAAGCTTTCTTT.

The chain uses TRBV25-1 and TRBJ2-2; D uncertain. This CDR3 is 16 amino acids long. Germline CDR1 MGHDK, CDR2 SYGVNS. V was clipped by 3 bases and J by 0 bases, with 11 bases between them. The CDR3 is CASSDSAQTNTGELFF. In DNA form, the CDR3 reads TGTGCCAGCAGTGACTCTGCGCAGACGAACACCGGGGAGCTGTTTTTT.

This chain connects TRBV19 to TRBJ1-5; a possible D gene is TRBD1 (6 bases). Germline V lookup: CDR1 LNHDA, CDR2 SQIVND (reference sequence). The CDR3 totals 14 residues. The V end was cut by 5 bases, the J end by 1 base, with 9 bases between. The CDR3 bases are TGTGCCAGTAGTGTGGACAGCAGCAATCAGCCCCAGCATTTT. Amino acids: CASSVDSSNQPQHF.

The rearrangement links TRBV5-1 to TRBJ2-7; 10 bases line up with TRBD2. Germline V CDR1 and CDR2: SGHRS, YFSETQ. The CDR3 covers 13 residues. V dropped 4 bases and J dropped 7; count of bases not matched to a gene: 5. The CDR3 here is CASSLGLAREQYF. The CDR3 DNA sequence: TGCGCCAGCAGCCTGGGACTAGCGAGGGAGCAGTACTTC.

The chain is built from TRBV27 and TRBJ2-3, with 11 bases identical to TRBD2. After removal of 6 bases from V and 2 bases from J, the junction contained 4 bases not matched to a gene. The CDR3 has 15 residues. CDR1 is MNHEY, CDR2 SMNVEV, per germline (reference sequence). This CDR3 reads CASRELAGATDTQYF. The CDR3 nucleotides are TGTGCCAGCAGGGAACTAGCGGGGGCCACAGATACGCAGTATTTT.

Comment on this clone: At one end, the junction sequence differs from germline, possibly due to a read error. The chain's CDR3 is CASGAVEGQSRANVLTF. CDR3 bases: TGTGCTAGTGGTGCCGTAGAAGGACAAAGTCGGGCTAACGTCCTGACTTTC. The rearrangement links TRBV12-5 to TRBJ2-6, with a possible D match to TRBD1 (5 bases). The CDR3 extends over 17 amino acids. Looked up from germline, CDR1 is LGHNT and CDR2 is FRNRAP.

This clone was seen ten or more times. This chain connects TRBV19 to TRBJ2-1, with D hard to call. Trimming pared 5 bases from V and 3 bases from J, leaving 8 bases between. Germline V gene data show CDR1 as LNHDA and CDR2 as SQIVND (reference sequence). The CDR3 is made up of 13 amino acids. The CDR3, as DNA: TGTGCCAGTAGTGCCGCCCGCTACAATGAGCAGTTCTTC. Encoded protein: CASSAARYNEQFF.

This chain uses TRBV28 with TRBJ2-1; 8 nucleotides align to TRBD1. The germline V gene has CDR1 MDHEN and CDR2 SYDVKM. The V and J ends lost 6 bases and 4 bases, in that order; junction bases with no gene match: 11. This CDR3 has 16 residues. CDR3 coding DNA: TGTGCCAGCAGGATCACCGGGACAGGAATTTACAATGAGCAGTTCTTC. Encoded protein: CASRITGTGIYNEQFF.

DNA for the CDR3: TGTGCCAGTAGTATTTGGAGTCGGGAAGAGGCTTTCTTT. It is translated as CASSIWSREEAFF. The chain links TRBV19 to TRBJ1-1; no clear D gene. The germline V and J ends were trimmed by 3 bases and 11 bases, with 16 bases remaining between them. The CDR3 is 13 residues long. From germline, CDR1 is LNHDA and CDR2 SQIVND (reference sequence).